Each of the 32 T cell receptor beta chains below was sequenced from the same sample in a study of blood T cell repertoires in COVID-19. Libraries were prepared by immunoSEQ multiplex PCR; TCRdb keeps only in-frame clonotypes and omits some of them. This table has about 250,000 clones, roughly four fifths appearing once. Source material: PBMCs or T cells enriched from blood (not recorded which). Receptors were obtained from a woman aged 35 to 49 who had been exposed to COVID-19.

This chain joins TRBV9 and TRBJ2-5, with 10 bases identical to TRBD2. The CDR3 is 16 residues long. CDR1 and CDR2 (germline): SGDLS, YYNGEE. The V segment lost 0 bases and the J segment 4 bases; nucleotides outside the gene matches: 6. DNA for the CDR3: TGTGCCAGCAGCGTAGGCCAGCGGGGGGGCGGAGAGACCCAGTACTTC. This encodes CASSVGQRGGGETQYF.

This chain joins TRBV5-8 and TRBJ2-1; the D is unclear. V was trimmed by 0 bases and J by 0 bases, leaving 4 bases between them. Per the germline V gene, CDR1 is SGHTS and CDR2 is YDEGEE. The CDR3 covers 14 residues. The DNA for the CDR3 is TGTGCCAGCAGCTTGGGGAGCTCCTACAATGAGCAGTTCTTC. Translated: CASSLGSSYNEQFF.

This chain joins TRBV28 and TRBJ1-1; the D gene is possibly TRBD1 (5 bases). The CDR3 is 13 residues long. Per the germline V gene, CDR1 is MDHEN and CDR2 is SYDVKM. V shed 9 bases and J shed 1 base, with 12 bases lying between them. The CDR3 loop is CASLDTWNTEAFF. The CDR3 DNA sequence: TGTGCCAGTTTGGACACATGGAACACTGAAGCTTTCTTT.

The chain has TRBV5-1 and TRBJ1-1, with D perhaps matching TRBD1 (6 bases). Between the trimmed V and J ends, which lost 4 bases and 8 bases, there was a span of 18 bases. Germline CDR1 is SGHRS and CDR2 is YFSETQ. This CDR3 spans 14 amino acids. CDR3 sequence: CASSPGTRLEEAFF. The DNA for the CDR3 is TGCGCCAGCAGCCCCGGGACAAGGCTTGAAGAAGCTTTCTTT.

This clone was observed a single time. The chain's CDR3 is CASSQQGSGNTIYF. CDR3 bases: TGTGCCAGTAGTCAACAGGGGTCTGGAAACACCATATATTTT. The V call is TRBV19, the J call TRBJ1-3, with TRBD1 matching over 7 bases. The CDR3 length is 14 residues. The V segment lost 5 bases and the J segment 1 base; nucleotides outside the gene matches: 2. Germline V lookup: CDR1 LNHDA, CDR2 SQIVND (reference sequence).

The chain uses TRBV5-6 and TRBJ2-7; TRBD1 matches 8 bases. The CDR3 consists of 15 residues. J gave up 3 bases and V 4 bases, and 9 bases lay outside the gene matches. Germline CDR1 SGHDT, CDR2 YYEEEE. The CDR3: CASSPTGTGDYEQYF. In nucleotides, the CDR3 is TGTGCCAGCAGCCCAACCGGGACAGGAGACTACGAGCAGTACTTC.

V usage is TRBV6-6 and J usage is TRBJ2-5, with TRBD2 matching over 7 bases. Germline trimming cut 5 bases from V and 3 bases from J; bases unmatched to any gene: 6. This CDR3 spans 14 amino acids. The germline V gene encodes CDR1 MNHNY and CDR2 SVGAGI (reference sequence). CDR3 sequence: CASSTLGGEETQYF. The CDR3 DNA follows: TGTGCCAGCAGTACCCTGGGAGGGGAAGAGACCCAGTACTTC.

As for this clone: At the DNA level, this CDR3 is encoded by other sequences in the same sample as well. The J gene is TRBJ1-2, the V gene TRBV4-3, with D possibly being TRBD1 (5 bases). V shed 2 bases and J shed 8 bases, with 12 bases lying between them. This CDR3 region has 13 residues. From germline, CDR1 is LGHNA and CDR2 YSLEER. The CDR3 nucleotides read TGCGCCAGCAGCCAACTTGGGGGGGTGGGCTACACCTTC. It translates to CASSQLGGVGYTF.

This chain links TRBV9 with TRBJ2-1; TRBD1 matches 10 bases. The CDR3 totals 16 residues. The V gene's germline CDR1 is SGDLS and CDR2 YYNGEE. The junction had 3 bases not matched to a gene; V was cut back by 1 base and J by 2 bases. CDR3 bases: TGTGCCAGCAGCGTAACCGGGACAGGGGCCTACAATGAGCAGTTCTTC. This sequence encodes CASSVTGTGAYNEQFF.

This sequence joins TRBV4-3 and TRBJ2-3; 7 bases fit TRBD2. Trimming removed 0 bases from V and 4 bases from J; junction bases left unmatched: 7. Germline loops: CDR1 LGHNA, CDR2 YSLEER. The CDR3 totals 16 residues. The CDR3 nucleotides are TGCGCCAGCAGCCAAGATGCAGTCGGGGGGTCAGATACGCAGTATTTT. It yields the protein CASSQDAVGGSDTQYF.

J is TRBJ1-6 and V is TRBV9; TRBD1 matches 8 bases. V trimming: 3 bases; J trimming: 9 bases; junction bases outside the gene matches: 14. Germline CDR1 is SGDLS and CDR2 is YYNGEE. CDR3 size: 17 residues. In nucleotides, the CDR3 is TGTGCCAGCAGCGAGTCACAGGGGGTGGTTGCAAGTTCACCCCTCCACTTT. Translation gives CASSESQGVVASSPLHF.

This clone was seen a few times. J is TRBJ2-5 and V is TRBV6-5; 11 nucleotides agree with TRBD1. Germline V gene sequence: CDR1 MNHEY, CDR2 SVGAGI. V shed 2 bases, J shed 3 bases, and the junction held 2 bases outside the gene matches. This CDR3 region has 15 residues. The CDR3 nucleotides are TGTGCCAGCAGTTACGGGGGACAGGGGGAAGAGACCCAGTACTTC. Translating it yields CASSYGGQGEETQYF.

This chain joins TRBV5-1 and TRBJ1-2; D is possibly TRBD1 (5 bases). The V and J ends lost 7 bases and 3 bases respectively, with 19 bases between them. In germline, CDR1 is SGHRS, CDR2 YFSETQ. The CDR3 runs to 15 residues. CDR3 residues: CASRFEGTSHYGYTF. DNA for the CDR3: TGCGCCAGCCGGTTCGAGGGGACTTCTCACTATGGCTACACCTTC.

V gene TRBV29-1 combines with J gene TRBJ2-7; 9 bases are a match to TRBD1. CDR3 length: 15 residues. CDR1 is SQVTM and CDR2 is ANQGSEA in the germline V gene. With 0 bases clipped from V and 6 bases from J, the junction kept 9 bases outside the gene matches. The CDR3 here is CSVEEGTGFLGEQYF. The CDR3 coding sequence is TGCAGCGTTGAAGAGGGGACAGGGTTTTTAGGCGAGCAGTACTTC.

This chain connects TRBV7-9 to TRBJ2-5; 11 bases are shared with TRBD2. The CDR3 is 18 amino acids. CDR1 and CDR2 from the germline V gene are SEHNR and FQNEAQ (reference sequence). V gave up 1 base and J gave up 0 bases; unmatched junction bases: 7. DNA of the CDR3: TGTGCCAGCAGCTTAGATGGGGGACTAGCGGAAGACCAAGAGACCCAGTACTTC. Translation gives CASSLDGGLAEDQETQYF.

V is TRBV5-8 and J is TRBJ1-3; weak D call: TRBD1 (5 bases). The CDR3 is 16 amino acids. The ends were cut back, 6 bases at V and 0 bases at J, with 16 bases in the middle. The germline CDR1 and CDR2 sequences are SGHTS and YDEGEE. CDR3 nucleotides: TGTGCCAGCACCGCTTTTTGGGGCCTCTCTGGAAACACCATATATTTT. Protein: CASTAFWGLSGNTIYF.

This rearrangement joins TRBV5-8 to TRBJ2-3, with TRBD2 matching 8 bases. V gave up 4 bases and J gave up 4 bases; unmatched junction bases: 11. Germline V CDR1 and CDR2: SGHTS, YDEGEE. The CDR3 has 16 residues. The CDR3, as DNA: TGTGCCAGCAGCCGACGGACTAGCTTTGCTGCAGATACGCAGTATTTT. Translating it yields CASSRRTSFAADTQYF.

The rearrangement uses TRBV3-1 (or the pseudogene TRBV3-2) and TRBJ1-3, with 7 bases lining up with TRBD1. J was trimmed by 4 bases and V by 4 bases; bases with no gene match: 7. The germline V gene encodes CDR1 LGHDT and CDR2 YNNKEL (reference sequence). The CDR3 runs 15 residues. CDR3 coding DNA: TGTGCCAGCAGCCCGCGACAGGGAGAAGGAAACACCATATATTTT. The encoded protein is CASSPRQGEGNTIYF.

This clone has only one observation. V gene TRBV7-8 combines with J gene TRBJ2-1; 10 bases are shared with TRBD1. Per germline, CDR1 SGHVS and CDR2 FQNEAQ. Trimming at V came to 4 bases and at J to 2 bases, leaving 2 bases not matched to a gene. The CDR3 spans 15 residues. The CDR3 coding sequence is TGTGCCAGCAGCTACGACAGGGGGCCCTACAATGAGCAGTTCTTC. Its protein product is CASSYDRGPYNEQFF.

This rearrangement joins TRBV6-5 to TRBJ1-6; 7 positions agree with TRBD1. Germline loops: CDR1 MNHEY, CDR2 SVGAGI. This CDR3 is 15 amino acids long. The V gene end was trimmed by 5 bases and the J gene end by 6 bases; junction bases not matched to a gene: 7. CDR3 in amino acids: CASSRIRDSNSPLHF. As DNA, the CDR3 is TGTGCCAGCAGTCGCATCCGGGACAGTAATTCACCCCTCCACTTT.

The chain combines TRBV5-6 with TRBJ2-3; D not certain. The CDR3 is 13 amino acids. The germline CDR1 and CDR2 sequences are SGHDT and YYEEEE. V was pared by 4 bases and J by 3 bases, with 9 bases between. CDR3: CASSPPVTDTQYF. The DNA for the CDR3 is TGTGCCAGCAGCCCGCCGGTAACAGATACGCAGTATTTT. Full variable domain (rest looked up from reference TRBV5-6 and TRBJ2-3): DAGVTQSPTHLIKTRGQQVTLRCSPKSGHDTVSWYQQALGQGPQFIFQYYEEEERQRGNFPDRFSGHQFPNYSSELNVNALLLGDSALYLCASSPPVTDTQYFGPGTRLTVL.

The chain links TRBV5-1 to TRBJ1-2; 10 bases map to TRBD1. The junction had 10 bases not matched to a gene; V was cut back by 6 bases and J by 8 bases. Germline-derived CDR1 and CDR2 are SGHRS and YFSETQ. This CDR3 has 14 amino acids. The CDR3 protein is CASNSGQGQVGYTF. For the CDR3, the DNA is TGCGCCAGCAACTCGGGACAGGGGCAAGTAGGCTACACCTTC.

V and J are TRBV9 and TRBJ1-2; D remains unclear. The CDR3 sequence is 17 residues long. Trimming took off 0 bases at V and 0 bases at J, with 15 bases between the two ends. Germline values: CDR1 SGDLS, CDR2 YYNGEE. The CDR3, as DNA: TGTGCCAGCAGCGTAGGCCCTCCCCTGGGAGCTAACTATGGCTACACCTTC. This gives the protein CASSVGPPLGANYGYTF. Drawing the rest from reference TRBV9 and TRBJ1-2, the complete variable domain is DSGVTQTPKHLITATGQRVTLRCSPRSGDLSVYWYQQSLDQGLQFLIQYYNGEERAKGNILERFSAQQFPDLHSELNLSSLELGDSALYFCASSVGPPLGANYGYTFGSGTRLTVV.

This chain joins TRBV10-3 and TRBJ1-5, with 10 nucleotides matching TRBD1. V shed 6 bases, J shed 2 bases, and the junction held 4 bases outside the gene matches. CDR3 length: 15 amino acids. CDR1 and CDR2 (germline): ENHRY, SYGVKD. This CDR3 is CAISETGGRNQPQHF. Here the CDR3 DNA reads TGTGCCATCAGCGAGACAGGGGGCCGCAATCAGCCCCAGCATTTT.

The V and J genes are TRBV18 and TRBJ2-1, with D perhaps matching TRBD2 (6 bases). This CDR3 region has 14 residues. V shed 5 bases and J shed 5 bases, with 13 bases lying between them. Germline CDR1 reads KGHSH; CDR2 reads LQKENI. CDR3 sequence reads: CASSGGAVDNEQFF. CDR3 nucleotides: TGTGCCAGCTCAGGAGGGGCCGTCGACAATGAGCAGTTCTTC.

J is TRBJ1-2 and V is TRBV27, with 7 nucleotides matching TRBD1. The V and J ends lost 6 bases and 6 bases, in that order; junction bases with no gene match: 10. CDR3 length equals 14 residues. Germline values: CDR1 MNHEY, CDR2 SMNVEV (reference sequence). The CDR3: CASRPRPGTDGYTF. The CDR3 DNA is TGTGCCAGCAGACCGCGTCCCGGGACAGATGGCTACACCTTC.

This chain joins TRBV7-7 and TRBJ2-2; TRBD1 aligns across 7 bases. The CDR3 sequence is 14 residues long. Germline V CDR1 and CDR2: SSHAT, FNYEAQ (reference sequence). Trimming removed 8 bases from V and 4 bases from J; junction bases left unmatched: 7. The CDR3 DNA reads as TGTGCCAGCGGTATTACAGGGGCCACCGGGGAGCTGTTTTTT. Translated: CASGITGATGELFF.

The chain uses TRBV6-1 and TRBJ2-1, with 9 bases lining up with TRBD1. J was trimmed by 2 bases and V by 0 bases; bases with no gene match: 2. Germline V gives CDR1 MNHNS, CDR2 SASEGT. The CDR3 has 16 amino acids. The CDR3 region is CASSEAQGATYNEQFF. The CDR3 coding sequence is TGTGCCAGCAGTGAAGCACAGGGGGCCACCTACAATGAGCAGTTCTTC.

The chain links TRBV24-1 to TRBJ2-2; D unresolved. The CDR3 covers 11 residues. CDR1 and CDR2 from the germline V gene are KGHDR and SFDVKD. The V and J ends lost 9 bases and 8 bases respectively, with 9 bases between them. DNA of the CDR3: TGTGCCACCTCCGCCGCGGGGGAGCTGTTTTTT. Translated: CATSAAGELFF.

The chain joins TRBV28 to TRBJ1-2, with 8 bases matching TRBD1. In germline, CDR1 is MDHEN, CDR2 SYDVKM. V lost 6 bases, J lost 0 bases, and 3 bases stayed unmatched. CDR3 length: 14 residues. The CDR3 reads CASRRQGPNYGYTF. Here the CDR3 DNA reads TGTGCCAGCAGAAGACAGGGGCCTAACTATGGCTACACCTTC.

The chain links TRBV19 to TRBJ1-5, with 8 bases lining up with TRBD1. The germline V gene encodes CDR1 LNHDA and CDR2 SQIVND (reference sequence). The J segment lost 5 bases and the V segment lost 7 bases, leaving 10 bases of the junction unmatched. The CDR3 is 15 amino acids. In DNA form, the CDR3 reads TGTGCCAGTACCCCGGGGCAGGGGGCTGATCAGCCCCAGCATTTT. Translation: CASTPGQGADQPQHF.

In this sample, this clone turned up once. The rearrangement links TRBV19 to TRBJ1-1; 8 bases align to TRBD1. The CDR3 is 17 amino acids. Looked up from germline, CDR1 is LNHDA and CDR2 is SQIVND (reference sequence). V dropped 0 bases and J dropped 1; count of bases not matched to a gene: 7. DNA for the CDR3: TGTGCCAGTAGTATAGAGCAGGGGGCAGGAGGGAACACTGAAGCTTTCTTT. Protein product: CASSIEQGAGGNTEAFF.